The 8 T cell receptor beta chains below were found in one sample sequenced in a study of T cell responses to AZD1222 COVID-19 vaccine. TCRdb keeps only in-frame clones here, not all; method: immunoSEQ multiplex PCR. The repertoire holds some 130,000 clones, with more than 85% as singletons. Specimen: peripheral blood, collected on day 0 of AZD1222 vaccination. These receptors came from an adult in good health.

The rearrangement joins TRBV6-1 to TRBJ2-4; 7 bases are shared with TRBD1. Germline CDR1 reads MNHNS; CDR2 reads SASEGT. This CDR3 is 18 amino acids long. Trimming removed 2 bases from V and 7 bases from J; junction bases left unmatched: 17. The CDR3 bases are TGTGCCAGCAGTGAACTGGGGGTGGTCGGGACAGCGAAGAACATTCAGTACTTC. Translation gives CASSELGVVGTAKNIQYF.

The chain employs TRBV2 and TRBJ1-5; D is undetermined. CDR3 size: 13 residues. The V end was cut by 8 bases, the J end by 7 bases, with 15 bases between. CDR1 is SNHLY and CDR2 is FYNNEI in the germline V gene. CDR3 in amino acids: CASVGGHGQPQHF. As DNA, the CDR3 is TGTGCCAGCGTAGGAGGGCACGGGCAGCCCCAGCATTTT.

The V gene is TRBV6-5, the J gene TRBJ2-6; D gene ambiguous. The ends were cut back, 6 bases at V and 0 bases at J, with 9 bases in the middle. The CDR3 consists of 15 residues. Germline V gene data show CDR1 as MNHEY and CDR2 as SVGAGI. The CDR3 sequence is CASSLTISGANVLTF. Here the CDR3 DNA reads TGTGCCAGCAGCTTAACTATCTCTGGGGCCAACGTCCTGACTTTC.

Written as DNA, the CDR3 is TGTGCCAGCAGCCTCGACAGGGACTACGAGCAGTACTTC. This sequence encodes CASSLDRDYEQYF. This chain uses TRBV27 with TRBJ2-7; 7 bases are a match to TRBD1. Germline values: CDR1 MNHEY, CDR2 SMNVEV (reference sequence). The CDR3 totals 13 residues. Trimming removed 6 bases from V and 3 bases from J; junction bases left unmatched: 5.

This chain connects TRBV19 to TRBJ2-1; a possible D gene is TRBD1 (5 bases). Trimming shortened V by 3 bases and J by 0 bases, and 9 bases separated the two germline ends. The CDR3 has 15 residues. The V gene's germline CDR1 is LNHDA and CDR2 SQIVND (reference sequence). The DNA for the CDR3 is TGTGCCAGTAGTATCGGACACAGCTCCTACAATGAGCAGTTCTTC. It codes for CASSIGHSSYNEQFF.

The CDR3 loop is CASSHDSSYEQYF. The CDR3 DNA is TGTGCCAGTAGTCACGACTCCTCCTACGAGCAGTACTTC. V usage is TRBV19 and J usage is TRBJ2-7; D is unresolved. This CDR3 region has 13 residues. Germline values: CDR1 LNHDA, CDR2 SQIVND (reference sequence). Deletions cut 5 bases from V and 0 bases from J, with 8 bases between.

The genes are TRBV9 and TRBJ2-5; 14 bases map to TRBD2. CDR3 length: 15 amino acids. Trimming removed 3 bases from V and 4 bases from J; junction bases left unmatched: 2. Germline lookup yields CDR1 SGDLS and CDR2 YYNGEE. This chain's CDR3 is CASSGLAGGPETQYF. CDR3 nucleotide sequence: TGTGCCAGCAGCGGACTAGCGGGAGGGCCAGAGACCCAGTACTTC.

J is TRBJ2-7 and V is TRBV27; perhaps TRBD2 as D (5 bases). V was shortened by 5 bases and J by 1 base, with 18 bases between the two germline ends. Germline V gives CDR1 MNHEY, CDR2 SMNVEV (reference sequence). This CDR3 is built from 16 residues. CDR3 nucleotide sequence: TGTGCCAGCAGTCCCCTCCCCACACTAGAATCCTACGAGCAGTACTTC. It encodes CASSPLPTLESYEQYF.